The clone carrying this TCR beta chain has only one observation. What it binds is unknown. The sample holds other DNA sequences that translate to the same CDR3. CD45RO-negative cells were positively selected for CCR7, leaving out terminally differentiated effector memory CD45RA+ cells. The CDR3 runs to 14 residues. CDR1 is MNHNY and CDR2 is SVGAGI in the germline V gene (reference sequence). V was pared by 0 bases and J by 3 bases, with 8 bases between. The source of the sample is a study of shared clonotypes between healthy human individuals. In the original workflow: Filtering differed for immunoSEQ, which gave only junction sequences without quality scores. The repertoire was sequenced with immunoSEQ multiplex PCR; TCRdb's copy has only in-frame clones and lacks some. D and trimming come from the DNA, and the V and J calls and clone size come from that table. The sample shows roughly 2,000,000 clones, around 96% of them seen only once.

Study-level results: Rarefaction indicated that sorted-subset sequencing remained incomplete although depth was large. Sampling involved blood alone; tissue repertoires likely differ.

V and J are TRBV6-6 and TRBJ2-5; D is unclear. The sequence was collected from a man between 18 and 35 years old in good health. Sequenced: naive CD8+ T cells sorted from blood. CDR3 bases: TGTGCCAGCAGTTACTCGGAAGGAGAAGAGACCCAGTACTTC. Protein: CASSYSEGEETQYF.